Listed below are T cell receptor beta chains from one sample, sequenced in a study of cytomegalovirus exposure and HLA in healthy donors. This table comes from immunoSEQ multiplex PCR, and its TCRdb copy is limited to in-frame clones, with some not included. Seen here are under 200,000 clones, about 81% observed once, and the top ten hold around 0.97%. The sample was PBMCs. These receptors came from a girl aged 2-9 years in good health and CMV-seropositive. CDR3s include the opening cysteine and the closing phenylalanine or tryptophan. The order of the fields is J gene, clone size, V gene, D gene, CDR3 protein. A D gene is named only where the DNA matches it firmly. Size values are once, few and many counts, or a class for expanded clones, and some rows have none.

TRBJ1-4	once	TRBV2	-	CASSIDTEFNEKLFF
TRBJ1-5	once	TRBV5-1	TRBD1	CASSETGQGNQPQHF
TRBJ2-7	-	TRBV30	TRBD2	CAWRSSGNSYEQYF
TRBJ2-3	-	TRBV19	-	CATGDRAGTDTQYF
TRBJ2-2	-	TRBV30	-	CAWSFPRGPLAGELFF
TRBJ2-5	-	TRBV29-1	TRBD1	CSWTGQSETQYF
TRBJ2-1	-	TRBV14	-	CASSQDLTVYNEQFF
TRBJ1-2	-	TRBV27	TRBD1	CASSKIGQEGLYTF
TRBJ1-6	-	TRBV30	-	CAWSPSDNSPLHF
TRBJ2-7	-	TRBV11-1	-	CASSLGPGDYEQYF
TRBJ2-3	-	TRBV27	TRBD2	CASNLWAGGPDTQYF
TRBJ2-1	-	TRBV28	TRBD1	CASSSKSPRQGFYNEQFF
TRBJ1-4	-	TRBV19	TRBD1	CASSATGNGEKLFF
TRBJ2-2	-	TRBV27	-	CASSLSGGTGELFF
TRBJ2-2	-	TRBV19	TRBD1	CASSPEGGGTENTGELFF
TRBJ2-7	-	TRBV28	-	CASSLSEGVYYEQYF
TRBJ1-2	-	TRBV2	TRBD1	CASSGPDRGYYGYTF
TRBJ2-5	-	TRBV7-6	-	CASSSSGLPDGQYF
TRBJ2-7	-	TRBV4-1	TRBD1	CASSPSGTGNYEQYF
TRBJ2-7	-	TRBV5-6	-	CASSEGTSSYEQYF
TRBJ2-7	-	TRBV7-9	-	CASSLVGHEQYF
TRBJ1-4	-	TRBV18	-	CASSKQGLNEKLFF
TRBJ2-3	-	TRBV6-4	TRBD2	CASSEEGGPTDTQYF
TRBJ2-7	-	TRBV6-1	TRBD1	CASSGSDRDEQYF
TRBJ2-1	few	TRBV4-1	TRBD2	CASSQGLAGSSYNEQFF